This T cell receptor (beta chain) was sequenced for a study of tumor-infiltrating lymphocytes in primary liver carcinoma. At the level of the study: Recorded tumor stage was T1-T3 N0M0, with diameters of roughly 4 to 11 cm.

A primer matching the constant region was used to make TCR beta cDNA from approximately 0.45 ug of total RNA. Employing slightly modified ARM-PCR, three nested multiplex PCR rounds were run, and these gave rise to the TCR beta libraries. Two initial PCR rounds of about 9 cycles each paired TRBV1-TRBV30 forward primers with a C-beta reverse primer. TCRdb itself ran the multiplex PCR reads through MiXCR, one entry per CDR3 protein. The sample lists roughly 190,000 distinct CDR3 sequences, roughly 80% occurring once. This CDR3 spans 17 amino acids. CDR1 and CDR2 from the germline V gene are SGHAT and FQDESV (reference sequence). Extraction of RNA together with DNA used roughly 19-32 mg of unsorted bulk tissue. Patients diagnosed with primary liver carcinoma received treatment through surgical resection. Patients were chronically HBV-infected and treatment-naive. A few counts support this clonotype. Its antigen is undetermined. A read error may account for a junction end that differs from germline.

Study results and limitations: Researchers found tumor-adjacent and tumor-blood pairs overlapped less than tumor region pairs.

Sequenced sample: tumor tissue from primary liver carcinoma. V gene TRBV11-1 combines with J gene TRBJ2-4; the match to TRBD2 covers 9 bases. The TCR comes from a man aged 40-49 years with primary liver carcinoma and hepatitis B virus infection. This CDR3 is CASSFPGTSMTKNIQYF. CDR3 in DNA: TGTGCTAGCAGCTTTCCCGGGACTAGCATGACCAAAAACATTCAGTATTTC.